The 15 T cell receptor beta chains below were found in one sample sequenced in a study of OX40 agonist ivuxolimab in advanced cancers. Assay used: immunoSEQ multiplex PCR; TCRdb lists only in-frame clones, some missing. Found here are under 20,000 clones, around 64% of them singletons; the top ten hold about 8.4%. The sequences come from CD4+ or CD8+ T cells sorted from blood, collected in a trial of the OX40 agonist ivuxolimab. The receptors come from an adult with an advanced solid tumor such as melanoma, head and neck, liver or kidney cancer.

This clone is termed medium-sized. V is TRBV6-5 and J is TRBJ2-2; D is unresolved. The CDR3 extends over 14 amino acids. Germline V lookup: CDR1 MNHEY, CDR2 SVGAGI. V was pared by 3 bases and J by 7 bases, with 12 bases between. The CDR3 spells CASSYGDTFGELFF. In DNA, the CDR3 is TGTGCCAGCAGTTATGGGGATACTTTCGGGGAGCTGTTTTTT.

The V and J genes are TRBV4-3 and TRBJ2-1; maybe TRBD2 (5 bases). CDR3 length: 12 amino acids. In germline, CDR1 is LGHNA, CDR2 YSLEER. V was cut by 4 bases and J by 9 bases, with 10 bases left in between. CDR3 nucleotide sequence: TGCGCCAGCAGCCCACACCGGGGTGAGCAGTTCTTC. As protein: CASSPHRGEQFF.

As DNA, the CDR3 is TGTGCCATCAGTGAGGTCCTCCGTTCCGGCTACACCTTC. Its protein product is CAISEVLRSGYTF. The chain uses TRBV10-3 and TRBJ1-2; D gene ambiguous. Per the germline V gene, CDR1 is ENHRY and CDR2 is SYGVKD. Trimming removed 2 bases from V and 8 bases from J, with 12 bases in between. The CDR3 has 13 amino acids.

This clone was recorded a few times. J is TRBJ2-6 and V is TRBV19; possibly TRBD2 for D (6 bases). V gave up 3 bases and J gave up 2 bases, with 8 bases separating them. The CDR3 is made up of 15 amino acids. Germline V gene lookup returns CDR1 LNHDA and CDR2 SQIVND (reference sequence). Here the CDR3 reads CASSISGAGANVLTF. CDR3 nucleotides: TGTGCCAGTAGTATTTCGGGGGCTGGGGCCAACGTCCTGACTTTC.

V is TRBV10-1 and J is TRBJ2-1; D is unresolved. The length of the CDR3 is 11 residues. Trimming took 3 bases from V and 8 from J, leaving 5 bases between them. Germline-derived CDR1 and CDR2 are WNHNN and SYGVQD (reference sequence). CDR3 in DNA: TGCGCCAGCAGTGATGGAGATGAGCAGTTCTTC. The encoded protein is CASSDGDEQFF.

J is TRBJ2-5 and V is TRBV7-9; TRBD1 is a possible D gene (6 bases). V was cut by 1 base and J by 0 bases, with 12 bases left in between. Germline CDR1 SEHNR, CDR2 FQNEAQ (reference sequence). This CDR3 comprises 16 residues. The CDR3 nucleotides are TGTGCCAGCAGCTTAGTCTACAGGGCGTACCAAGAGACCCAGTACTTC. Protein product: CASSLVYRAYQETQYF.

This sequence joins TRBV18 and TRBJ2-1; 8 bases agree with TRBD2. The CDR3 covers 16 residues. Germline CDR1 and CDR2: KGHSH and LQKENI. V lost 0 bases and J lost 6; bases outside the gene matches: 7. Here the CDR3 DNA reads TGTGCCAGCTCACCACCGACAGCGGGGGAGGGCAATGAGCAGTTCTTC. Residues: CASSPPTAGEGNEQFF.

This clone was seen more than once but under ten times. The V and J genes are TRBV7-2 and TRBJ1-5; D remains unclear. Germline loops: CDR1 SGHTA, CDR2 FQGNSA. The V end lost 2 bases, the J end lost 0 bases, and 5 bases lay between the germline ends. The CDR3 is 14 amino acids. The CDR3 region has the DNA TGTGCCAGCAGCTTAAAGGATAGCAATCAGCCCCAGCATTTT. Its protein product is CASSLKDSNQPQHF.

The gene calls are TRBV2 and TRBJ1-4; unclear D gene. Germline V gene sequence: CDR1 SNHLY, CDR2 FYNNEI. Trimming shortened V by 7 bases and J by 0 bases, and 9 bases separated the two germline ends. The CDR3 loop spans 14 amino acids. The CDR3 region is CASIPAATNEKLFF. CDR3 bases: TGTGCCAGCATACCGGCAGCAACTAATGAAAAACTGTTTTTT.

The chain links TRBV4-2 to TRBJ2-3; D tentatively fits TRBD1 or TRBD2 (6 bases each). The germline gives CDR1 LGHNA, CDR2 YNFKEQ. This CDR3 has 15 residues. The V end lost 0 bases, the J end lost 4 bases, and 11 bases lay between the germline ends. The CDR3 region is CASSQESGAADTQYF. The CDR3 DNA reads TGTGCCAGCAGCCAAGAATCGGGGGCTGCAGATACGCAGTATTTT.

The V and J genes are TRBV6-5 and TRBJ2-5; TRBD1 aligns across 8 bases. The J call may be incorrect, as the DNA end agrees better with TRBJ2-7. Germline V gene data show CDR1 as MNHEY and CDR2 as SVGAGI. The CDR3 is made up of 13 amino acids. The CDR3 spells CASSPRTGYEQYF. The CDR3 bases are TGTGCCAGCAGCCCTCGGACAGGGTACGAGCAGTACTTC.

The chain is built from TRBV30 and TRBJ2-7, with unresolved D. Trimming removed 2 bases from V and 3 bases from J, with 5 bases in between. This CDR3 has 11 residues. Germline CDR1 GTSNPN, CDR2 SVGIG (reference sequence). CDR3 region: CAWSPGYEQYF. In nucleotides, the CDR3 is TGTGCCTGGAGTCCAGGCTACGAGCAGTACTTC.

The chain uses TRBV5-4 and TRBJ1-2, with TRBD1 as a possible D gene (5 bases). The germline V gene has CDR1 SGHNT and CDR2 YYREEE (reference sequence). The V end lost 5 bases, the J end lost 5 bases, and 13 bases lay between the germline ends. The CDR3 totals 13 residues. CDR3 sequence (DNA): TGTGCCAGCAGTTGGGACCTCCCATATGGCTACACCTTC. This codes for CASSWDLPYGYTF.

A remark on this clone: This may come from a read error, since a much larger clone is one base off. Other DNA sequences in this sample translate to the same CDR3. J is TRBJ1-5 and V is TRBV28; weak D call: TRBD1 (5 bases). The CDR3 extends over 15 amino acids. Germline CDR1 is MDHEN and CDR2 is SYDVKM. CDR3 sequence reads: CATLPEGRGNQPQHF. CDR3 in DNA: TGCGCCACTCTTCCGGAGGGGCGGGGCAATCAGCCCCAGCATTTT.

The chain has TRBV6-1 and TRBJ2-5, with D possibly matching TRBD1 (5 bases). V lost 5 bases and J 2 bases, leaving 12 bases between the germline ends. CDR1 is MNHNS, CDR2 SASEGT, per germline. This CDR3 contains 14 residues. In DNA form, the CDR3 reads TGTGCCAGCAGTCCACCGGACAAACAAGAGACCCAGTACTTC. Translating gives CASSPPDKQETQYF.